This T cell receptor (beta chain) was identified during a study of blood T cell repertoires in COVID-19. Study information: Sites across the United States, Italy and Spain contributed samples from acute and convalescent COVID-19.

Those enrolled, adults aged roughly 18 to 100 years, came from 24 US areas. Cohorts were assigned according to the clinical history that participants reported. Authors' analysis steps: By means of reference gene primer amplification, nucleated cell counts were estimated. This table comes from immunoSEQ multiplex PCR, and its TCRdb copy is limited to in-frame clones, with some not included. That table is the source of V, J and clone size, and D and trimming were worked out from the DNA. The sample consists of 110,000 to 150,000 clones, about four fifths of them appearing once. Sequencing input: PBMCs or T cells enriched from blood (not recorded which). This clonotype was sampled from a man aged 45-65 years who had recovered from COVID-19.

For the CDR3, the DNA is TGTGCCAGCAGCTTAGCCCAGGGGGGCTACAATGAGCAGTTCTTC. Amino acid sequence: CASSLAQGGYNEQFF. J is TRBJ2-1 and V is TRBV7-2; tentative D call: TRBD1 (7 bases). Germline values: CDR1 SGHTA, CDR2 FQGNSA. The CDR3 covers 15 residues. V gave up 0 bases and J gave up 3 bases, with 9 bases separating them. The full variable domain, with the rest looked up from reference TRBV7-2 and TRBJ2-1, is GAGVSQSPSNKVTEKGKDVELRCDPISGHTALYWYRQSLGQGLEFLIYFQGNSAPDKSGLPSDRFSAERTGGSVSTLTIQRTQQEDSAVYLCASSLAQGGYNEQFFGPGTRLTVL.